This entry lists 9 T cell receptor beta chains sequenced from one sample in a study of T cells after yellow fever vaccination (dated by TCRdb to between 2017 and 2020). Library preparation was by 5' RACE. For sequencing, an Illumina NovaSeq 6000 was employed. TCRdb's own reprocessing of the public reads used fastp at Q25 and MiXCR and kept productive beta chains. CDR3 protein sequences are deduplicated, and each keeps its most common genes and DNA. The sample table lists hundreds of thousands of distinct CDR3 sequences, approximately 3.9% of them with a count of one. The top ten clones comprise roughly a quarter of the sample. The label giving this sample's treatment or condition can be read as: live attenuated yellow fever vaccine strain. The source material was PBMCs, sampled on the day of the yellow fever booster vaccination. These receptors originate from a man younger than 35 who received the YFV17D yellow fever vaccine.

The rearrangement joins TRBV19 to TRBJ1-1; a possible D gene is TRBD1 (6 bases). The CDR3 totals 14 residues. The germline gives CDR1 LNHDA, CDR2 SQIVND (reference sequence). The V and J ends lost 3 bases and 3 bases respectively, with 11 bases between them. The CDR3 bases are TGTGCCAGTAGTATTCAGGGGACATACACTGAAGCTTTCTTT. Its translation is CASSIQGTYTEAFF. Drawing the rest from reference TRBV19 and TRBJ1-1, the complete variable domain is DGGITQSPKYLFRKEGQNVTLSCEQNLNHDAMYWYRQDPGQGLRLIYYSQIVNDFQKGDIAEGYSVSREKKESFPLTVTSAQKNPTAFYLCASSIQGTYTEAFFGQGTRLTVV.

This clonotype was seen ten or more times. The chain links TRBV9 to TRBJ2-1; TRBD1 aligns across 8 bases. The CDR3 runs to 16 residues. CDR1 and CDR2 (germline): SGDLS, YYNGEE. Losses at the gene ends were 6 bases for V and 3 bases for J; bases not matched to a gene: 11. This CDR3 is CASTRGQVRFYNEQFF. The CDR3 DNA reads TGTGCCAGCACCAGGGGACAGGTAAGGTTCTACAATGAGCAGTTCTTC.

This clonotype was counted a few times. The chain employs TRBV20-1 and TRBJ1-3; D gene ambiguous. Trimming shortened V by 6 bases and J by 2 bases, and 11 bases separated the two germline ends. From germline, CDR1 is DFQATT and CDR2 SNEGSKA (reference sequence). This CDR3 spans 13 amino acids. The CDR3 is CSAPQATGNTIYF. The CDR3 nucleotides read TGCAGTGCCCCGCAAGCCACTGGAAACACCATATATTTT.

The rearrangement uses TRBV20-1 and TRBJ2-1; a possible D gene is TRBD2 (7 bases). The CDR3 is made up of 16 amino acids. Trimming took 5 bases from V and 1 from J, leaving 18 bases between them. CDR1 and CDR2 (germline): DFQATT, SNEGSKA (reference sequence). CDR3 region: CSAPSRGGWSYNEQFF. CDR3 sequence (DNA): TGCAGTGCTCCCTCGAGGGGGGGGTGGTCCTACAATGAGCAGTTCTTC.

This clonotype was seen ten or more times. The rearrangement joins TRBV27 to TRBJ1-5, with D unclear. Germline CDR1 MNHEY, CDR2 SMNVEV (reference sequence). Trimming removed 6 bases from V and 3 bases from J, with 15 bases in between. The CDR3 is 15 residues long. The chain's CDR3 is CASSLIYSSNQPQHF. CDR3 DNA sequence: TGTGCCAGCAGCCTTATATACAGTTCCAATCAGCCCCAGCATTTT.

This chain links TRBV12-3 or TRBV12-4 with TRBJ1-3; unclear D gene. The CDR3 is 16 residues long. V shed 1 base and J shed 0 bases, with 10 bases lying between them. The CDR3 bases are TGTGCCAGCAGTTTAGATCAGACCGGCTCTGGAAACACCATATATTTT. Protein product: CASSLDQTGSGNTIYF.

Ten or more counts support this clonotype. One junction end disagrees with the germline gene, perhaps due to a read error. The chain employs TRBV7-9 and TRBJ1-1; D gene unclear. The CDR3 is 13 amino acids. The germline gives CDR1 SEHNR, CDR2 FQNEAQ (reference sequence). CDR3 in DNA: TGCGCCAGCAGCTTGGGCTGGGGCACTGAAGCTTTCTTT. Its protein is CASSLGWGTEAFF.

This clonotype was seen more than once but under ten times. The gene calls are TRBV2 and TRBJ2-1; tentatively, D is TRBD2 (6 bases). This CDR3 is built from 16 residues. Between the trimmed V and J ends, which lost 4 bases and 7 bases, there was a span of 20 bases. Germline lookup yields CDR1 SNHLY and CDR2 FYNNEI. This chain's CDR3 is CASSGYRDLGRNEQFF. The DNA for the CDR3 is TGTGCCAGCAGTGGATACCGGGACTTGGGGCGAAATGAGCAGTTCTTC. The full variable domain, in which reference TRBV2 and TRBJ2-1 provide the parts outside the CDR3, is EPEVTQTPSHQVTQMGQEVILRCVPISNHLYFYWYRQILGQKVEFLVSFYNNEISEKSEIFDDQFSVERPDGSNFTLKIRSTKLEDSAMYFCASSGYRDLGRNEQFFGPGTRLTVL.

This clonotype was counted many times. The rearrangement joins TRBV3-1 to TRBJ2-1; 10 bases align to TRBD2. The V gene's germline CDR1 is LGHDT and CDR2 YNNKEL (reference sequence). This CDR3 is built from 17 residues. V was clipped by 0 bases and J by 2 bases; unmatched bases: 4. The CDR3 nucleotides read TGTGCCAGCAGCCAAGAGGTACTAGCGGGGCCCTACAATGAGCAGTTCTTC. Translated: CASSQEVLAGPYNEQFF.